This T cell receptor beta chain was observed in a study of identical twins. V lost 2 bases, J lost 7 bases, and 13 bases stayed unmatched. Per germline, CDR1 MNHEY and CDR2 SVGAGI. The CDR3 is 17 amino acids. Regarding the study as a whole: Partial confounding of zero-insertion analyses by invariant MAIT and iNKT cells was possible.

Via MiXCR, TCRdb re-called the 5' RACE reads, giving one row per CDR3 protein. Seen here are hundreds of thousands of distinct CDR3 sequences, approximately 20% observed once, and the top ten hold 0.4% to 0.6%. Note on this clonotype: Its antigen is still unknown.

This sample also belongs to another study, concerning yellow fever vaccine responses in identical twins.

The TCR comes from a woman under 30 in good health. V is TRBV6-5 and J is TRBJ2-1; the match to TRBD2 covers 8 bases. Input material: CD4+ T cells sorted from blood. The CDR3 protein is CASSYDPPVAGFNEQFF. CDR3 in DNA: TGTGCCAGCAGTTACGACCCGCCGGTAGCGGGATTTAATGAGCAGTTCTTC.